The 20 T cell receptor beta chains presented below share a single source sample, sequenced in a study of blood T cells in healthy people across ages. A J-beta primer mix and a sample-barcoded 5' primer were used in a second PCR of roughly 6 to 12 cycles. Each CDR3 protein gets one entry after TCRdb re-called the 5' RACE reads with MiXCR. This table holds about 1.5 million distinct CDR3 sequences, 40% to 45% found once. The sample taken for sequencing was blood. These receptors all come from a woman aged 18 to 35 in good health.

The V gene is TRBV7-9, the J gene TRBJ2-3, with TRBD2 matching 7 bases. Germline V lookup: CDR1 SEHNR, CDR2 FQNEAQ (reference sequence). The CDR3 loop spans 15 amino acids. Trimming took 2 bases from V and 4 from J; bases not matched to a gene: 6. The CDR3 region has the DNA TGTGCCAGCAGCTTACGGGCGGGGGAGCCAGATACGCAGTATTTT. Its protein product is CASSLRAGEPDTQYF.

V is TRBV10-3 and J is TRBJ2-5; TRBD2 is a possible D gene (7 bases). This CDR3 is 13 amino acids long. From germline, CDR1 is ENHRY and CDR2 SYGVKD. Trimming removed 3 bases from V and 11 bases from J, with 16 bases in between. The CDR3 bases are TGTGCCATCAGTGAAGGGGGGGGCAATGAGCAGTACTTC. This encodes CAISEGGGNEQYF.

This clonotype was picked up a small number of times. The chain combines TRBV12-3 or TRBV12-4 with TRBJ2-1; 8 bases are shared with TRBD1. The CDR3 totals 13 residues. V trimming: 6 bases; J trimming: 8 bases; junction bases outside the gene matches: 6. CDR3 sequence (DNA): TGTGCCAGCAGCACCGACAGGGGCGATGAGCAGTTCTTC. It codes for CASSTDRGDEQFF.

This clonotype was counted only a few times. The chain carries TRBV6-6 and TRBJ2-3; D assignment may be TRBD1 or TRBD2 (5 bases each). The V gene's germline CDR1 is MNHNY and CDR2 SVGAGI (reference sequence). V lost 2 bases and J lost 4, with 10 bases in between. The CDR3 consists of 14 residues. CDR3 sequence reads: CASSYSRGADTQYF. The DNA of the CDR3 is TGTGCCAGCAGTTACAGCAGAGGGGCAGATACGCAGTATTTT.

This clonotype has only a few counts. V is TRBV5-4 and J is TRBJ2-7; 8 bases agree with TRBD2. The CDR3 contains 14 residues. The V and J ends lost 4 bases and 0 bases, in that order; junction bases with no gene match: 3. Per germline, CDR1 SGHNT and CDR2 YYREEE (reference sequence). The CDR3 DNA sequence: TGTGCCAGCAGCGCTCTAGCGGGCTCCTACGAGCAGTACTTC. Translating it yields CASSALAGSYEQYF.

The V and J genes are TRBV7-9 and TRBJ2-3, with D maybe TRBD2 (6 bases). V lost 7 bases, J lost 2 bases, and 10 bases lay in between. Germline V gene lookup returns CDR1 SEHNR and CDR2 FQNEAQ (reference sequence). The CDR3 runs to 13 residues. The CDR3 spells CASTGVVTDTQYF. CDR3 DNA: TGTGCCAGCACGGGGGTCGTCACAGATACGCAGTATTTT.

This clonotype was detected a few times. The DNA of the CDR3 is TGTGCCAGCAGTGAGACTAGCGGGAGCGCCGGGGAGCTGTTTTTT. This encodes CASSETSGSAGELFF. The V call is TRBV6-4, the J call TRBJ2-2, with 12 bases matching TRBD2. With 3 bases clipped from V and 6 bases from J, the junction kept 2 bases outside the gene matches. The germline V gene encodes CDR1 MRHNA and CDR2 SNTAGT. The CDR3 spans 15 residues.

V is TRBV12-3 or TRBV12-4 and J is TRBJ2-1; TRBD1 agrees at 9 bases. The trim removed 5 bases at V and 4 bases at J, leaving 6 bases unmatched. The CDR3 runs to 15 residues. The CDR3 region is CASSPWTGAYNEQFF. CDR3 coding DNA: TGTGCCAGCAGTCCTTGGACAGGGGCTTACAATGAGCAGTTCTTC.

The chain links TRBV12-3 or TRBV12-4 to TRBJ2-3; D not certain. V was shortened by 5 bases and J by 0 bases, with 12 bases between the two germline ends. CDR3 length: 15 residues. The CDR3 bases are TGTGCCAGCAGTCCCCATAGCAGCAGCACAGATACGCAGTATTTT. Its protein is CASSPHSSSTDTQYF.

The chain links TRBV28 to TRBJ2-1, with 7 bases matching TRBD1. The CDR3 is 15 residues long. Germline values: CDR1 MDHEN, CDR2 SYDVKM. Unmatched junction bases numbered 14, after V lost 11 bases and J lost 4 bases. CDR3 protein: CAVSGTVNVYNEQFF. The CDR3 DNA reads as TGTGCCGTATCCGGGACAGTTAACGTATACAATGAGCAGTTCTTC.

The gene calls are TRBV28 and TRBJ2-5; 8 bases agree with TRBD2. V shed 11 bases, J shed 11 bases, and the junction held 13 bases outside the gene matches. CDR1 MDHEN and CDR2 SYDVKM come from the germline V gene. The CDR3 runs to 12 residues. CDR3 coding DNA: TGTGCCGGCGGGACTAGATTCAATGAGCAGTACTTC. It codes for CAGGTRFNEQYF. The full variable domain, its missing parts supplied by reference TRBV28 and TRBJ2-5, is DVKVTQSSRYLVKRTGEKVFLECVQDMDHENMFWYRQDPGLGLRLIYFSYDVKMKEKGDIPEGYSVSREKKERFSLILESASTNQTSMYLCAGGTRFNEQYFGPGTRLLVL.

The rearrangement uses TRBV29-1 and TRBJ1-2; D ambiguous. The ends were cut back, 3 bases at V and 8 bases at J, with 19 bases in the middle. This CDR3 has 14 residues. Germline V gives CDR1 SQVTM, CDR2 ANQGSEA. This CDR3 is CSVEMGLGGLGYTF. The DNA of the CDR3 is TGCAGCGTTGAGATGGGCCTAGGTGGGTTAGGCTACACCTTC.

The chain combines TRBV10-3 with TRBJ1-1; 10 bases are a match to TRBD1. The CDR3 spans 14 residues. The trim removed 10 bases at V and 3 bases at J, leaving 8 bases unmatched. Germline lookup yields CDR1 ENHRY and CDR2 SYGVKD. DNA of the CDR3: TGTGCCACCACACCTGGACAGGGGGACACTGAAGCTTTCTTT. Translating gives CATTPGQGDTEAFF.

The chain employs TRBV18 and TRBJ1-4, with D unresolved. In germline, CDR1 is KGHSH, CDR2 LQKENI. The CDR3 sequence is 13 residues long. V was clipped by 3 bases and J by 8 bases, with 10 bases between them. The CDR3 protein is CASSPDGYEKLFF. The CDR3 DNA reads TGTGCCAGCTCACCGGACGGGTACGAAAAACTGTTTTTT. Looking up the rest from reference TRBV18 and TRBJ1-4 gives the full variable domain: NAGVMQNPRHLVRRRGQEARLRCSPMKGHSHVYWYRQLPEEGLKFMVYLQKENIIDESGMPKERFSAEFPKEGPSILRIQQVVRGDSAAYFCASSPDGYEKLFFGSGTQLSVL.

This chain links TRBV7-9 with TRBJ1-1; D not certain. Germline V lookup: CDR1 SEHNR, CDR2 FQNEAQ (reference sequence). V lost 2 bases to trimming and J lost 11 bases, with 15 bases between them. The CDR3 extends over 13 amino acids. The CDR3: CASSLFQSPGAFF. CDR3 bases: TGTGCCAGCAGCTTATTTCAGTCGCCTGGGGCTTTCTTT.

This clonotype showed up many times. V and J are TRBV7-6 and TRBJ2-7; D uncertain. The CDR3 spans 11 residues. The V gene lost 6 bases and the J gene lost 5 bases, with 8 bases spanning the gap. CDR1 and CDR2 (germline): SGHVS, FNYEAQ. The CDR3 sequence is CASSSTDEQYF. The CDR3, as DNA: TGTGCCAGCAGTTCAACCGACGAGCAGTACTTC.

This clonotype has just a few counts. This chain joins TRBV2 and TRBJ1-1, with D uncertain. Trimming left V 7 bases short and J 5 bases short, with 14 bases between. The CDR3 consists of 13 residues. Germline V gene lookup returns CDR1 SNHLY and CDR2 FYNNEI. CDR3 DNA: TGTGCCAGCACACCCCTACATAGGACTGAAGCTTTCTTT. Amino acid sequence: CASTPLHRTEAFF.

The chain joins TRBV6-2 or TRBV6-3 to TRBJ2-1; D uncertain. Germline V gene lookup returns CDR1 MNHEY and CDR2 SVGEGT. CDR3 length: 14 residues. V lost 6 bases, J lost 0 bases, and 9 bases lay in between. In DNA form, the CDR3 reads TGTGCCAGCAGCTTACAGTACTCCTACAATGAGCAGTTCTTC. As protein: CASSLQYSYNEQFF.

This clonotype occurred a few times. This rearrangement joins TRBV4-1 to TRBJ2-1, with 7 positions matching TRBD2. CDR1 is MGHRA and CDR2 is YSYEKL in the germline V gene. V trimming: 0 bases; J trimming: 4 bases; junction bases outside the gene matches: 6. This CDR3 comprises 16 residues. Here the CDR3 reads CASSQDWERGYNEQFF. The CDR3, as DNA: TGCGCCAGCAGCCAAGATTGGGAGCGGGGATACAATGAGCAGTTCTTC.

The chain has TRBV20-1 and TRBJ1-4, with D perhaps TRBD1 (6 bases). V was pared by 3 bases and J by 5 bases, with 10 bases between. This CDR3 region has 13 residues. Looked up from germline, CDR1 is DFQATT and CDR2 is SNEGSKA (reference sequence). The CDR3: CSASTGPNEKLFF. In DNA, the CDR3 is TGCAGTGCTAGTACAGGGCCGAATGAAAAACTGTTTTTT.